The 3 T cell receptor beta chains below come from one sample, sequenced in a study of control samples from healthy donors and cancer patients. Profiled with immunoSEQ multiplex PCR; TCRdb holds only in-frame clones, not every one. Among 150,000 to 200,000 clones, nearly 90% were seen once, and the ten largest hold around 1.4%. Material for sequencing was blood. All receptors derive from a woman aged 50 to 60 in good health.

This clone was seen just once. In nucleotides, the CDR3 is TGTGCCAGTAGTATCGTGGGCACCGGGGAGCTGTTTTTT. Translation: CASSIVGTGELFF. The gene calls are TRBV19 and TRBJ2-2; D gene unclear. The CDR3 has 13 amino acids. V was clipped by 3 bases and J by 4 bases, with 6 bases between them. CDR1 and CDR2 (germline): LNHDA, SQIVND (reference sequence).

The sample holds one count of this clone. This chain links TRBV29-1 with TRBJ1-5; D unresolved. The length of the CDR3 is 13 residues. CDR1 is SQVTM, CDR2 ANQGSEA, per germline. The CDR3 DNA is TGCAGTGTCGGCGCCGGTGGGGATCAGCCCCAGCATTTT. Its translation is CSVGAGGDQPQHF.

This clone was seen only once. V gene TRBV4-1 combines with J gene TRBJ1-1; D perhaps matches TRBD1 (5 bases). Germline V gene data show CDR1 as MGHRA and CDR2 as YSYEKL. This CDR3 is 14 amino acids long. V was shortened by 1 base and J by 8 bases, with 14 bases between the two germline ends. CDR3 sequence (DNA): TGCGCCAGCAGCCAAGGACCGGGGGAGACGGAAGCTTTCTTT. Residues: CASSQGPGETEAFF.